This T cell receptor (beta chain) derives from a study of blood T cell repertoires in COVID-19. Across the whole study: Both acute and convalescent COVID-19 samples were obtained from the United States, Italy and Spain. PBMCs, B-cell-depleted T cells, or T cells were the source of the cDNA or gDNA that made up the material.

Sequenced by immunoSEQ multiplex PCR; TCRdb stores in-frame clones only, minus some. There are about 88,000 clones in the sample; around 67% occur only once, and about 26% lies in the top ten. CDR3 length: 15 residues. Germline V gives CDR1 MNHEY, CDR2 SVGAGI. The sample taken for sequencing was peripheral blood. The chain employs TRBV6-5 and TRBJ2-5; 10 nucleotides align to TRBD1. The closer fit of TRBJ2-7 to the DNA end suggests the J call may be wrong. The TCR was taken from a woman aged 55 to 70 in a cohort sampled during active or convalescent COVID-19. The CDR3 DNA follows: TGTGCCAGCAGAACCGGGACAGGGGACTCCTACGAGCAGTACTTC. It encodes CASRTGTGDSYEQYF.